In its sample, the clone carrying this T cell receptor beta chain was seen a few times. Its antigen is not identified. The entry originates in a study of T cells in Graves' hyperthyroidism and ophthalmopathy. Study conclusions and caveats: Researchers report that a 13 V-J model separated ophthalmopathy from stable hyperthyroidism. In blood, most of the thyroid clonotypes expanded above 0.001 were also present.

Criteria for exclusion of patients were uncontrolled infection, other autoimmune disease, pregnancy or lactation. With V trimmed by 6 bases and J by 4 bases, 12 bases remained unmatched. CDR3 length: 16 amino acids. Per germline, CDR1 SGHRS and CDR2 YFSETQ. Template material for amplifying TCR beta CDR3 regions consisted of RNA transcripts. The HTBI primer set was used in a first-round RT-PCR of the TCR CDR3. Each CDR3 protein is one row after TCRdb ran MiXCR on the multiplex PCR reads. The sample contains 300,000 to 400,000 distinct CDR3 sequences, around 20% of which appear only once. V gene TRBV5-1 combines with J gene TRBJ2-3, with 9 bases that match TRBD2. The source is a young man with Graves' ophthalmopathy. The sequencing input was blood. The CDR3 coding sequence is TGCGCCAGCACACGGCGGGGGGGTTTCCCCCCAGATACGCAGTATTTT. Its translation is CASTRRGGFPPDTQYF.